This is a list of T cell receptor beta chains from one sample in a study of Ad26.COV2.S vaccination and SARS-CoV-2 variants. The data were produced by immunoSEQ multiplex PCR, yet TCRdb's version contains in-frame clones alone and is incomplete. The profile covers about 350,000 clones, with 75% to 90% appearing a single time and approximately 12% taken by the ten largest. The sequenced sample was peripheral blood, obtained in a trial of Ad26.COV2.S vaccine versus placebo. The receptors were gathered from a person aged 18-65 years who received the Ad26.COV2.S COVID-19 vaccine or a placebo. Each CDR3 is given with its conserved first and last residue. A clone size is listed for some rows: how often the clone was seen (once, few, many), or a class if it is expanded.

TRBV18	once	CASSPDSSNQPQHF
TRBV9	NA	CASSVEIQHSNEQFF
TRBV7-2	NA	CASRDRAPGNTIYF
TRBV28	NA	CASKNRGYEKLFF
TRBV4-3	NA	CASSQDRTLRFPQHF
TRBV25-1	NA	CASSEPGALNTEAFF
TRBV7-3	many	CASSLNVGADGANVLTF
TRBV6-2/TRBV6-3	NA	CASSPVGQNTEAFF
TRBV7-9	NA	CASSPGTSGGGNEQFF
TRBV7-2	NA	CASSLARTAREQFF
TRBV28	NA	CASRVGGQGSEQYF
TRBV24-1	NA	CATSGSSGSYTDTQYF
TRBV5-1	NA	CASSLAGEQFF
TRBV10-2	NA	CASSVPPYEQYF
TRBV6-1	NA	CASSETHGTGTTYEQYF
TRBV2	NA	CASSSGPINSPLHF
TRBV6-1	NA	CASSGVWGAEPFNYGYTF
TRBV10-2	NA	CASSVSGISYEQYF
TRBV7-8	NA	CASSFGVANTGELFF
TRBV3-1/TRBV3-2	NA	CASSGPGTGGSYTF